This T cell receptor beta chain appears in the sequencing data of a study of CD8 T cells in Susac syndrome (dated by TCRdb to about 2019). Some background on the complete study: Repertoire sequencing was used to test whether CD8+ T cell activation and differentiation in Susac syndrome was antigen driven. The clonality of the CD8+ T cell repertoire was compared across 12 healthy donors, roughly 14 Susac syndrome patients and roughly 16 multiple sclerosis patients. General findings and caveats noted by the study authors: The study acknowledged that relatively few individuals were included in the TCR sequencing and HLA analysis.

Peripheral blood CD8+ and CD4+ T cells from healthy donors, Susac syndrome patients and multiple sclerosis patients were profiled by high-throughput TCR beta sequencing. The multiple sclerosis controls were treatment-naive patients who had stable or active relapsing-remitting disease and met the revised McDonald criteria. Bulk CD8+ and CD4+ T cells were purified magnetically by negative isolation, whereas CD8+ TEMRA cells were enriched by FACS. Blood was drawn into EDTA tubes, processed within 24 hours, and PBMCs were isolated by density gradient centrifugation. PBMCs intended for TCR sequencing were cryopreserved in liquid nitrogen and were subsequently thawed in a 37 degrees C water bath. A purity of at least 90% was achieved for sorted or isolated CD4+, CD8+ and CD8+ TEMRA cells. RNA was extracted using the RNeasy kit, and roughly 0.45 to 1 ug of the RNA was reverse transcribed with random hexamers. TCR beta CDR3 regions were amplified with the immunoSEQ multiplex PCR assay covering 54 Vbeta and 13 Jbeta segments. Bias from PCR amplification was corrected by using a synthetic template baseline for primer optimization and for computational correction. The source study handled its data this way. Reads were assigned to V, D and J genes according to IMGT and analyzed in immunoSEQ Analyzer, with only productive sequences retained. Clonality was calculated as one minus the Shannon entropy normalized by log2 of the number of productive unique sequences. For each patient and control, public and private clones were evaluated within the 100 most prevalent clones. Clones were defined as Susac-specific if absent from the healthy and MS cohorts, from approximately 1,100 published viral clones and from other ImmuneACCESS disease sequences. TCRdb itself trimmed the public reads at Q25 with fastp, ran MiXCR and retained productive beta chains. One record per CDR3 amino acid sequence lists the most common genes and DNA. It is TCRdb's table, rather than the study itself, that gives the V and J calls and clone size. Across this sample there are 150,000 to 190,000 distinct CDR3 sequences, with less than 97% seen only once. About 0.15% of the sample lies in the top ten.

Reading from cysteine to phenylalanine, the CDR3 counts 15 amino acids. Here the CDR3 DNA is all that survives: 45 bases in frame from base 1. V lost 4 bases and J lost 8 bases, and the count of bases not matched to a germline gene is 10. From a lookup of the germline V gene (reference sequence), CDR1 and CDR2 are MNHEY and SMNVEV. Turning to this clonotype: The specificity of this receptor is unknown. No much larger clone is present one base from it, and per-base qualities are unavailable.

The sample consisted of CD8+ T cells from PBMCs. The chain is made from TRBV27 and TRBJ2-2, and TRBD2 matches 7 of the central bases. The origin of this receptor is a human donor with multiple sclerosis. The sequence in DNA is TGTGCCAGCAGTTGGGGAGGGTATGGCCGGGGGGAGCTGTTTTTT. The encoded protein is CASSWGGYGRGELFF.